The 30 T cell receptor beta chains below come from one sample, sequenced in a study of identical twins. TCRdb ran MiXCR on the 5' RACE reads and lists one entry per CDR3 protein. The repertoire holds 1.5 million to 2 million distinct CDR3 sequences, with less than 35% as singletons. Sequencing was performed on cord blood. All receptors come from a newborn girl in good health.

J is TRBJ2-5 and V is TRBV27; tentative D call: TRBD2 (6 bases). The V gene lost 5 bases and the J gene lost 11 bases, with 24 bases spanning the gap. This CDR3 is 15 amino acids long. Germline V CDR1 and CDR2: MNHEY, SMNVEV (reference sequence). The CDR3 DNA reads as TGTGCCAGCAGTCCACGTCAGACTAGTTTGAATGAGCAGTACTTC. It yields the protein CASSPRQTSLNEQYF.

In DNA form, the CDR3 reads TGTGCCAGCAGCTTGAGGTCGACAGGGCCCTACGAGCAGTACTTC. This encodes CASSLRSTGPYEQYF. The rearrangement joins TRBV7-7 to TRBJ2-5, with 7 nucleotides matching TRBD1. The J call may not be correct, given that the DNA end is closer to TRBJ2-7. Per the germline V gene, CDR1 is SSHAT and CDR2 is FNYEAQ (reference sequence). The CDR3 totals 15 residues.

This clonotype has just a few counts. This chain uses TRBV5-1 with TRBJ2-3; no clear D. This CDR3 has 15 amino acids. Germline lookup yields CDR1 SGHRS and CDR2 YFSETQ. Trimming took 0 bases from V and 0 from J, leaving 8 bases between them. The CDR3 reads CASSLEQGSTDTQYF. In nucleotides, the CDR3 is TGCGCCAGCAGCTTGGAACAAGGGAGCACAGATACGCAGTATTTT.

The CDR3 loop reads CASSPQVARAYEQYF. In DNA, the CDR3 is TGTGCCAGCAGCCCACAGGTAGCGAGGGCCTACGAGCAGTACTTC. V is TRBV7-9 and J is TRBJ2-7; tentatively, D is TRBD1 or TRBD2 (5 bases each). The CDR3 runs 15 residues. Trimming removed 5 bases at V and 2 bases at J, with 16 bases between. Germline CDR1 is SEHNR and CDR2 is FQNEAQ (reference sequence).

This clonotype has more than one count but fewer than ten. The chain couples TRBV10-2 to TRBJ2-6; D unclear. This CDR3 comprises 15 residues. In germline, CDR1 is WSHSY, CDR2 SAAADI. V lost 6 bases to trimming and J lost 0 bases, with 9 bases between them. CDR3 bases: TGCGCCAGCAGCGACCAGAGCTCTGGGGCCAACGTCCTGACTTTC. It codes for CASSDQSSGANVLTF.

This clonotype was counted a few times. V and J are TRBV29-1 and TRBJ1-2; D is unclear. Germline values: CDR1 SQVTM, CDR2 ANQGSEA. This CDR3 is built from 12 residues. The V and J ends lost 5 bases and 4 bases respectively, with 11 bases between them. The CDR3, as DNA: TGCAGCGTTTGGACGGAAACCTATGGCTACACCTTC. Translated: CSVWTETYGYTF.

The rearrangement links TRBV27 to TRBJ2-4; D unresolved. Germline V gene data show CDR1 as MNHEY and CDR2 as SMNVEV (reference sequence). V gave up 1 base and J gave up 0 bases, with 10 bases separating them. The CDR3 covers 16 residues. This chain's CDR3 is CASSLWPPLAKNIQYF. As DNA, the CDR3 is TGTGCCAGCAGTTTATGGCCCCCCCTAGCCAAAAACATTCAGTACTTC.

This clonotype came up many times. The V gene is TRBV20-1, the J gene TRBJ2-3, with TRBD2 matching over 8 bases. The germline gives CDR1 DFQATT, CDR2 SNEGSKA (reference sequence). The CDR3 extends over 16 amino acids. The trim removed 0 bases at V and 0 bases at J, leaving 5 bases unmatched. The CDR3 DNA sequence: TGCAGTGCTAGAGATTCCCCTAGCGGGAGCACAGATACGCAGTATTTT. Its protein product is CSARDSPSGSTDTQYF.

This clonotype occurred many times. The chain recombines TRBV9 with TRBJ2-5; D ambiguous. The V gene's germline CDR1 is SGDLS and CDR2 YYNGEE. V lost 0 bases, J lost 1 base, and 10 bases lay in between. This CDR3 spans 15 amino acids. The CDR3 coding sequence is TGTGCCAGCAGCGTAGGGGGTAGCCTCCAAGAGACCCAGTACTTC. It is translated as CASSVGGSLQETQYF.

This clonotype showed up just once. The chain recombines TRBV27 with TRBJ2-3, with D perhaps TRBD2 (5 bases). V lost 3 bases and J lost 4, with 17 bases in between. The length of the CDR3 is 16 residues. Germline V gene lookup returns CDR1 MNHEY and CDR2 SMNVEV (reference sequence). The CDR3, as DNA: TGTGCCAGCAGTTTCCAGATGGGGAGCGACCCAGATACGCAGTATTTT. Translating it yields CASSFQMGSDPDTQYF.

The rearrangement joins TRBV20-1 to TRBJ1-1; D not resolved. Trimming took 4 bases from V and 11 from J, leaving 23 bases between them. The CDR3 totals 14 residues. The germline CDR1 and CDR2 sequences are DFQATT and SNEGSKA (reference sequence). The CDR3 sequence is CSAIPAHRYRRAFF. The CDR3 nucleotides read TGCAGTGCTATACCAGCCCATAGATATCGTCGCGCTTTCTTT.

V is TRBV7-2 and J is TRBJ1-6; D call uncertain. CDR1 is SGHTA and CDR2 is FQGNSA in the germline V gene. The CDR3 is 15 residues long. With 3 bases removed from V and 6 bases from J, the gap between germline ends came to 12 bases. The CDR3: CASSFGASVNSPLHF. DNA for the CDR3: TGTGCCAGCAGCTTTGGTGCAAGTGTTAATTCACCCCTCCACTTT.

As for this clonotype: A much larger clonotype is one base distant, so this may be a read error. This CDR3 fails to terminate in the conserved phenylalanine or tryptophan, so it likely reflects a read error. The CDR3 DNA follows: TGTGCCAGCAGCGTGGCAGGGAACTCCTACGAGCAGTACTCC. It codes for CASSVAGNSYEQYS. The chain couples TRBV5-5 to TRBJ2-7, with a weak D call TRBD1 (5 bases). This CDR3 region has 14 residues. V lost 4 bases, J lost 0 bases, and 11 bases lay in between. Looked up from germline, CDR1 is SGHKS and CDR2 is YYEKEE (reference sequence).

This clonotype occurred many times. J is TRBJ2-7 and V is TRBV29-1; D gene uncertain. Germline V gives CDR1 SQVTM, CDR2 ANQGSEA. CDR3 length equals 13 residues. V was cut by 1 base and J by 1 base, with 8 bases left in between. CDR3 bases: TGCAGCGTTGAAGGTCTCGGGTCCTACGAGCAGTACTTC. Translating it yields CSVEGLGSYEQYF.

This clonotype showed up just a few times. The chain couples TRBV5-1 to TRBJ1-6; tentative D call: TRBD1 (5 bases). The CDR3 covers 17 residues. Germline values: CDR1 SGHRS, CDR2 YFSETQ. The germline V and J ends were trimmed by 3 bases and 0 bases, with 13 bases remaining between them. For the CDR3, the DNA is TGCGCCAGCAGCTCAAGGGACGGTCGCTCCTATAATTCACCCCTCCACTTT. Protein sequence: CASSSRDGRSYNSPLHF.

The rearrangement uses TRBV4-2 and TRBJ1-1, with 10 bases matching TRBD1. Germline V CDR1 and CDR2: LGHNA, YNFKEQ. Trimming at V came to 3 bases and at J to 10 bases, leaving 8 bases not matched to a gene. The CDR3 covers 14 residues. The CDR3 DNA follows: TGTGCCAGCAGCCACACCGTGGACAGGGGGATAGCTTTCTTT. Translating it yields CASSHTVDRGIAFF.

The V gene is TRBV24-1, the J gene TRBJ2-7, with TRBD2 as a possible D gene (5 bases). Per the germline V gene, CDR1 is KGHDR and CDR2 is SFDVKD. This CDR3 spans 16 amino acids. V lost 2 bases to trimming and J lost 6 bases, with 19 bases between them. The CDR3 sequence is CATSDSSGERKGEQYF. The CDR3 region has the DNA TGTGCCACCAGTGATTCCAGCGGAGAGAGGAAGGGCGAGCAGTACTTC.

This clonotype was recorded a few times. This chain joins TRBV3-1 and TRBJ2-3; 7 bases map to TRBD2. The CDR3 length is 14 residues. With V trimmed by 1 base and J by 7 bases, 5 bases remained unmatched. Germline lookup yields CDR1 LGHDT and CDR2 YNNKEL (reference sequence). The CDR3 is CASSQGRLAHTQYF. DNA for the CDR3: TGTGCCAGCAGCCAAGGGCGACTAGCCCATACGCAGTATTTT.

V usage is TRBV29-1 and J usage is TRBJ2-1; tentatively, D is TRBD1 (5 bases). Per germline, CDR1 SQVTM and CDR2 ANQGSEA. Trimming took off 4 bases at V and 3 bases at J, with 13 bases between the two ends. The CDR3 runs to 14 residues. The CDR3 spells CSVVRTLSYNEQFF. The CDR3 DNA sequence: TGCAGCGTTGTTCGGACACTAAGCTACAATGAGCAGTTCTTC.

This clonotype has just a few counts. The chain employs TRBV19 and TRBJ2-3, with 9 bases lining up with TRBD2. The CDR3 has 16 amino acids. V gave up 3 bases and J gave up 2 bases; unmatched junction bases: 6. Germline CDR1 reads LNHDA; CDR2 reads SQIVND (reference sequence). The CDR3 nucleotides read TGTGCCAGTAGTATGTGGCTAGCGGGGAACACAGATACGCAGTATTTT. Translation: CASSMWLAGNTDTQYF.

This clonotype has more than one count but fewer than ten. The chain recombines TRBV27 with TRBJ2-1; TRBD2 might be the D (6 bases). Germline V gene sequence: CDR1 MNHEY, CDR2 SMNVEV (reference sequence). This CDR3 contains 16 residues. With 2 bases removed from V and 4 bases from J, the gap between germline ends came to 15 bases. CDR3: CASSLMGGLPYNEQFF. In DNA, the CDR3 is TGTGCCAGCAGTTTAATGGGGGGACTCCCTTACAATGAGCAGTTCTTC.

This clonotype occurred a few times. This sequence joins TRBV12-3 or TRBV12-4 and TRBJ2-6; D is perhaps TRBD1 (5 bases). The CDR3 is made up of 16 amino acids. V was trimmed by 7 bases and J by 2 bases, leaving 15 bases between them. CDR3 loop: CASTPSEGAGANVLTF. In DNA form, the CDR3 reads TGTGCCAGCACTCCCAGTGAAGGGGCTGGGGCCAACGTCCTGACTTTC.

This clonotype was counted at least ten times. The rearrangement links TRBV25-1 to TRBJ2-7; D gene uncertain. The CDR3 is made up of 12 amino acids. CDR1 and CDR2 from the germline V gene are MGHDK and SYGVNS. V dropped 4 bases and J dropped 2 bases, with 6 bases sitting between them. CDR3 sequence reads: CASSVVAYEQYF. In DNA form, the CDR3 reads TGTGCCAGCAGTGTCGTAGCCTACGAGCAGTACTTC.

The CDR3 region has the DNA TGCGCCAGCAGACGGGACATCGGCAATCAGCCCCAGCATTTT. It codes for CASRRDIGNQPQHF. This chain links TRBV5-1 with TRBJ1-5, with D tentatively TRBD1 (6 bases). The CDR3 spans 14 residues. The V gene lost 5 bases and the J gene lost 2 bases, with 11 bases spanning the gap. CDR1 is SGHRS and CDR2 is YFSETQ in the germline V gene.

This clonotype has a handful of counts. The V gene is TRBV5-1, the J gene TRBJ2-7; 10 bases line up with TRBD2. The germline V gene encodes CDR1 SGHRS and CDR2 YFSETQ. V lost 4 bases and J lost 4; bases outside the gene matches: 5. The CDR3 runs 14 residues. As DNA, the CDR3 is TGCGCCAGCAGCAGAGGACTAGCGGCTTACGAGCAGTACTTC. Translated: CASSRGLAAYEQYF.

This clonotype has just a few counts. V and J are TRBV15 and TRBJ2-5; 9 bases fit TRBD2. The CDR3 runs 16 residues. CDR1 LNHNV and CDR2 YYDKDF come from the germline V gene (reference sequence). Trimming removed 0 bases from V and 5 bases from J; junction bases left unmatched: 7. The CDR3 is CATSREVASGRETQYF. CDR3 coding DNA: TGTGCCACCAGCAGAGAAGTAGCAAGCGGGAGGGAGACCCAGTACTTC.

This clonotype was seen a handful of times. The genes are TRBV7-2 and TRBJ2-3, with 10 bases lining up with TRBD2. The length of the CDR3 is 17 residues. J lost 6 bases, V lost 2 bases, and 11 bases had no gene match. Germline CDR1 and CDR2: SGHTA and FQGNSA. CDR3 protein: CASSLKAVAGGSDTQYF. The CDR3 DNA is TGTGCCAGCAGCTTAAAAGCCGTAGCGGGGGGAAGCGATACGCAGTATTTT.

As to this clonotype: One end of the junction varies from germline; a read error may be responsible. V gene TRBV2 combines with J gene TRBJ2-7; the match to TRBD1 covers 12 bases. Germline loops: CDR1 SNHLY, CDR2 FYNNEI. CDR3 length equals 16 residues. The CDR3 coding sequence is TGTGCCAGCAGTGTCGGGACAGGGGGCATCGCCTACGAGCAGGACTTC. Amino acids: CASSVGTGGIAYEQDF.

This clonotype was counted between two and nine times. The V call is TRBV28, the J call TRBJ2-2; perhaps D is TRBD1 or TRBD2 (5 bases each). Trimming removed 7 bases at V and 6 bases at J, with 15 bases between. The CDR3 is 14 amino acids. CDR1 and CDR2 (germline): MDHEN, SYDVKM. CDR3 protein: CASKGTPRSGELFF. In DNA form, the CDR3 reads TGTGCCAGCAAAGGGACCCCGAGATCCGGGGAGCTGTTTTTT. Together with reference TRBV28 and TRBJ2-2, the CDR3 gives the full variable domain: DVKVTQSSRYLVKRTGEKVFLECVQDMDHENMFWYRQDPGLGLRLIYFSYDVKMKEKGDIPEGYSVSREKKERFSLILESASTNQTSMYLCASKGTPRSGELFFGEGSRLTVL.

The chain links TRBV6-1 to TRBJ1-1; 7 nucleotides match TRBD1. This CDR3 has 14 residues. Germline CDR1 MNHNS, CDR2 SASEGT. The V segment lost 8 bases and the J segment 1 base; nucleotides outside the gene matches: 7. The CDR3 protein is CASGPRGKNTEAFF. The CDR3 coding sequence is TGTGCCAGCGGCCCCAGGGGGAAGAACACTGAAGCTTTCTTT.